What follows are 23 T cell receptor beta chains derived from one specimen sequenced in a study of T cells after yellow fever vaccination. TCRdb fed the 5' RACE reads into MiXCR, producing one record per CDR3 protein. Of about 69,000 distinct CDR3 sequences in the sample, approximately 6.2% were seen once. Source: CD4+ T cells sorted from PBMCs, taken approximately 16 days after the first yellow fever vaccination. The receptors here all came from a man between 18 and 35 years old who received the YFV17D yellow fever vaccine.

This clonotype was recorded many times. The CDR3 bases are TGTGCCAGCAGTCATCCCTCGGGTGGGCAGTTCTTC. Amino acid sequence: CASSHPSGGQFF. V and J are TRBV7-6 and TRBJ2-1, with D unresolved. The CDR3 loop spans 12 amino acids. Germline CDR1 SGHVS, CDR2 FNYEAQ. The V and J ends lost 6 bases and 12 bases respectively, with 15 bases between them.

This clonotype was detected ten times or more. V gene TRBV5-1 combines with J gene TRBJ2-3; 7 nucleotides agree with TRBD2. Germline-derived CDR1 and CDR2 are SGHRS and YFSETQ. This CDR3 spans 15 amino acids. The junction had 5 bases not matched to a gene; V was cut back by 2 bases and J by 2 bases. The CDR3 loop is CASSFLSGYTDTQYF. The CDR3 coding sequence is TGCGCCAGCAGCTTCCTTAGCGGGTACACAGATACGCAGTATTTT.

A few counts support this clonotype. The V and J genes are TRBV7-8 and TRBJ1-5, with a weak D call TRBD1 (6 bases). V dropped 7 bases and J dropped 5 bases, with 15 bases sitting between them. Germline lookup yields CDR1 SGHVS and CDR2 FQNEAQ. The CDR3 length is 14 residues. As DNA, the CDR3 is TGTGCCAGCACCTCATCTCCAGGGGATCAGCCCCAGCATTTT. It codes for CASTSSPGDQPQHF.

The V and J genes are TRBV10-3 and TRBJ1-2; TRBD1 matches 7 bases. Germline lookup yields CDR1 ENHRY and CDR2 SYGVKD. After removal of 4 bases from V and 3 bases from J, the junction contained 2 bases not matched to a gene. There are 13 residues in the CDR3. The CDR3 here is CAISVGQDYGYTF. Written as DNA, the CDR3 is TGTGCCATCAGTGTCGGACAGGACTATGGCTACACCTTC.

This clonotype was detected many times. This chain's CDR3 is CASSHAGVVDTQYF. As DNA, the CDR3 is TGTGCCAGCAGCCATGCAGGAGTAGTCGATACGCAGTATTTT. The chain is built from TRBV14 and TRBJ2-3; unclear D gene. In germline, CDR1 is SGHDN, CDR2 FVKESK. The CDR3 is made up of 14 amino acids. Trimming stripped 3 bases from V and 6 bases from J, with 13 bases between. Full variable domain (outside the CDR3, taken from reference TRBV14 and TRBJ2-3): EAGVTQFPSHSVIEKGQTVTLRCDPISGHDNLYWYRRVMGKEIKFLLHFVKESKQDESGMPNNRFLAERTGGTYSTLKVQPAELEDSGVYFCASSHAGVVDTQYFGPGTRLTVL.

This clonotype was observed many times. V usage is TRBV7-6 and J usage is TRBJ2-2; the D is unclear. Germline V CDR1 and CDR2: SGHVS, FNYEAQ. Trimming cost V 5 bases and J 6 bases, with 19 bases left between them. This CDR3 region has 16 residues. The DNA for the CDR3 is TGTGCCAGCAGCCCCCTCGTCTTGTCAGAGGCCGGGGAGCTGTTTTTT. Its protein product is CASSPLVLSEAGELFF.

The CDR3 protein is CASSSGSGGTETQYF. In DNA form, the CDR3 reads TGTGCCAGCAGTTCCGGGTCAGGGGGAACGGAGACCCAGTACTTC. The J gene is TRBJ2-5, the V gene TRBV12-3 or TRBV12-4; 7 positions agree with TRBD1. The CDR3 covers 15 residues. V gave up 4 bases and J gave up 5 bases; unmatched junction bases: 10.

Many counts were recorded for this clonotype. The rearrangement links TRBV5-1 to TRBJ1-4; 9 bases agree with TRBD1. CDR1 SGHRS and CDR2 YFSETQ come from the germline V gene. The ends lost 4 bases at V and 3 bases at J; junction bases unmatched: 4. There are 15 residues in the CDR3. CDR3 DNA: TGCGCCAGCAGCAGGACAGGGGACCCTAATGAAAAACTGTTTTTT. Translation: CASSRTGDPNEKLFF.

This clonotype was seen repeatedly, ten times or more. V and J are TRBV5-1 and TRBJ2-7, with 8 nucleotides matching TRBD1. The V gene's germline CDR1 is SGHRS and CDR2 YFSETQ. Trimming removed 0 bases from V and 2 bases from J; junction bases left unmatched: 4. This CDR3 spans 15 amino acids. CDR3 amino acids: CASSLVGTGTYEQYF. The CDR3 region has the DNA TGCGCCAGCAGCTTGGTCGGGACAGGCACCTACGAGCAGTACTTC.

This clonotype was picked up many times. The CDR3 DNA sequence: TGTGCCAGCAGCTTCGCCTCAGATACGCAGTATTTT. Its translation: CASSFASDTQYF. The rearrangement joins TRBV7-9 to TRBJ2-3; no definite D call. Germline lookup yields CDR1 SEHNR and CDR2 FQNEAQ (reference sequence). The CDR3 extends over 12 amino acids. V shed 3 bases and J shed 4 bases, with 5 bases lying between them. Full variable domain (rest looked up from reference TRBV7-9 and TRBJ2-3): DTGVSQNPRHKITKRGQNVTFRCDPISEHNRLYWYRQTLGQGPEFLTYFQNEAQLEKSRLLSDRFSAERPKGSFSTLEIQRTEQGDSAMYLCASSFASDTQYFGPGTRLTVL.

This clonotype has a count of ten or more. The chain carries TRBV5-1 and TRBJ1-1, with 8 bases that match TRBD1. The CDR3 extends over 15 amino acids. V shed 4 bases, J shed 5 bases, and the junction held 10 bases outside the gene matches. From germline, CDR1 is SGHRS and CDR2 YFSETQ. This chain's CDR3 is CASSTSGQGETEAFF. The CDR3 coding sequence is TGCGCCAGCAGCACGTCTGGACAGGGAGAGACTGAAGCTTTCTTT.

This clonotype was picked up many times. The CDR3 DNA follows: TGTGCCAGCAGTGATCCCCTGTGGTTCCGAACTAATGAAAAACTGTTTTTT. Protein sequence: CASSDPLWFRTNEKLFF. The rearrangement joins TRBV2 to TRBJ1-4; D gene uncertain. The ends were cut back, 3 bases at V and 1 base at J, with 15 bases in the middle. The CDR3 contains 17 residues. Germline assignment: CDR1 SNHLY and CDR2 FYNNEI.

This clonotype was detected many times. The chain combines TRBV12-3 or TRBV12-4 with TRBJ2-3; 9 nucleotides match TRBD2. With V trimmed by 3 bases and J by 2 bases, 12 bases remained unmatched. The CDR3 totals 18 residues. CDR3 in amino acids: CASSLGRRGGGATDTQYF. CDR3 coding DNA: TGTGCCAGCAGTTTGGGAAGACGGGGCGGGGGGGCCACAGATACGCAGTATTTT.

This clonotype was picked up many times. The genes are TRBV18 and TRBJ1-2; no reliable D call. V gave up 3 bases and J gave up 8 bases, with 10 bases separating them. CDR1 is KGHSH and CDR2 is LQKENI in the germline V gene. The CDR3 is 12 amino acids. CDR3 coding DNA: TGTGCCAGCTCACCTCGAATGAACGGCTACACCTTC. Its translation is CASSPRMNGYTF.

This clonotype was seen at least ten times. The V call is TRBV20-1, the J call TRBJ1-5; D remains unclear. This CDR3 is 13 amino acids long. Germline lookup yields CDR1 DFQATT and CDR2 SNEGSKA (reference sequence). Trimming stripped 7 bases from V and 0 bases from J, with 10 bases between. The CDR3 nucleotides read TGCAGTGTAGCTCGGGGTAGCAATCAGCCCCAGCATTTT. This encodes CSVARGSNQPQHF.

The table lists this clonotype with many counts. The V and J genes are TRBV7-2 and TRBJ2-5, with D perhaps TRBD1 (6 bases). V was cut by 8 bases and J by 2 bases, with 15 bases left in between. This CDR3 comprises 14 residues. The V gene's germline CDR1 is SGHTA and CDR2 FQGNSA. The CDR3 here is CASGSDRLQETQYF. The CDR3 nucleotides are TGTGCCAGCGGCTCGGACAGATTACAAGAGACCCAGTACTTC.

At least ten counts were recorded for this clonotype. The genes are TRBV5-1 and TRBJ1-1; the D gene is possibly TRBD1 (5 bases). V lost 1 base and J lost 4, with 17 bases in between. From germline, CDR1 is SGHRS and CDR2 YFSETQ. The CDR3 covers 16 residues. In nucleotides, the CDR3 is TGCGCCAGCAGCTTGAACGGGGGTTTCCAGGGCACTGAAGCTTTCTTT. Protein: CASSLNGGFQGTEAFF.

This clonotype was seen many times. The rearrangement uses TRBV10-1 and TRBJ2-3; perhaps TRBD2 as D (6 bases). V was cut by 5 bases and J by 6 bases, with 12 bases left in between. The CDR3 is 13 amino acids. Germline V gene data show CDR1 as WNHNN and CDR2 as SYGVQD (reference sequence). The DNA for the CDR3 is TGCGCCAGCAGTACTAGCACCACGGATACGCAGTATTTT. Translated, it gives CASSTSTTDTQYF.

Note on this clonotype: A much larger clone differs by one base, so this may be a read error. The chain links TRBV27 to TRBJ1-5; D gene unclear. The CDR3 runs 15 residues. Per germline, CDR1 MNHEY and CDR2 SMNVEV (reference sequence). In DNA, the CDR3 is TGTGCCAGCAGTTTACTTGGGGATAGCACTCAGCCCCAGCATTTT. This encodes CASSLLGDSTQPQHF.

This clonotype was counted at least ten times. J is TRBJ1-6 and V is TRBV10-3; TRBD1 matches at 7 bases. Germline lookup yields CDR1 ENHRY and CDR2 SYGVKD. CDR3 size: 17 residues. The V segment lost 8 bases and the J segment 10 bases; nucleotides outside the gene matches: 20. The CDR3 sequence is CAISGHRTTGLDSPLHF. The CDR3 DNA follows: TGTGCCATCTCCGGACACCGTACGACAGGGCTAGACTCACCCCTCCACTTT.

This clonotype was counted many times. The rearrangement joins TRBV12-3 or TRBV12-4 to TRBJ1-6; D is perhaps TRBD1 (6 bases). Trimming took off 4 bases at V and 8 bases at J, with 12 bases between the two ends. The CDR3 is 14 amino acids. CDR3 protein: CASSSRGVDSPLHF. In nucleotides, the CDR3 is TGTGCCAGCAGTTCCAGGGGTGTTGATTCACCCCTCCACTTT.

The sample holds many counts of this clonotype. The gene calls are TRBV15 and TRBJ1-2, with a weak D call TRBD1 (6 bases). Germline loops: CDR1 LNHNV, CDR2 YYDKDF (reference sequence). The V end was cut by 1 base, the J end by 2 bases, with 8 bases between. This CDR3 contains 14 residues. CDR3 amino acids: CATSRATGNYGYTF. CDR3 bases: TGTGCCACCAGCAGAGCCACAGGGAACTATGGCTACACCTTC.

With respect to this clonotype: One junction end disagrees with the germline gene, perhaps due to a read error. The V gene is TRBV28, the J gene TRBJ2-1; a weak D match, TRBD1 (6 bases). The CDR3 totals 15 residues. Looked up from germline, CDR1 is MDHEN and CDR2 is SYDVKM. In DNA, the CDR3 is TGTGCCAGCAGCTTCCTGCGGAACCGGGACAAAGAGCAGTTCTTC. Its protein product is CASSFLRNRDKEQFF.